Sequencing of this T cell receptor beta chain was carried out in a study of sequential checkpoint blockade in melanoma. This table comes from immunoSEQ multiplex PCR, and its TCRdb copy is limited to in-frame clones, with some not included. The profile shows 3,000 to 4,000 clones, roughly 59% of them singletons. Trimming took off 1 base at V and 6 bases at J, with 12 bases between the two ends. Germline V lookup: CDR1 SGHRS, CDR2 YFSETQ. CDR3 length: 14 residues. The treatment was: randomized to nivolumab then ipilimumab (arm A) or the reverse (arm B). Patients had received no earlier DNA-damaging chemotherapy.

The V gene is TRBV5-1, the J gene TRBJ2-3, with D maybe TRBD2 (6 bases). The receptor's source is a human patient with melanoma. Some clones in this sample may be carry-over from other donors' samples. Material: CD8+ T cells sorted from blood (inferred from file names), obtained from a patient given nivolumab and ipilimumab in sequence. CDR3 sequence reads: CASSLWEVEDTQYF. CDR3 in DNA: TGCGCCAGCAGCTTGTGGGAGGTGGAGGATACGCAGTATTTT.